The rows below give T cell receptor beta chains drawn from one sample of a study of shared clonotypes between healthy human individuals. The method was immunoSEQ multiplex PCR; TCRdb's version includes in-frame clones alone and lacks a portion of them. The sample carries approximately 350,000 clones, approximately 79% recorded once. The sample comprised memory CD4+ T cells sorted from blood. Receptors originate from a man aged 25-45 years in good health. Both conserved end residues are trimmed from each CDR3. Clone sizes are given selectively: once, few, many, or a class where the clone is expanded.

clone_size	v_call	j_call	cdr3_aa
-	TRBV5-1	TRBJ2-3	ASREPSTDTQY
once	TRBV5-1	TRBJ2-7	ASSSGEGIHEQY
-	TRBV7-8	TRBJ2-7	ASYRGRLAGGPALSYEQY
-	TRBV15	TRBJ2-3	ATRRQDGSFNTQY
few	TRBV9	TRBJ2-5	ASSGAGVSLETQY
-	TRBV28	TRBJ2-7	ASSYSGNSYEQY
many	TRBV2	TRBJ2-7	ASSGLGSYEQY
-	TRBV10-1	TRBJ2-2	ASNPGQGDTGELF
-	TRBV7-9	TRBJ2-1	ASSRTSGRDHNEQF
-	TRBV4-1	TRBJ1-3	ASSQDPRKLSSGNTIY
-	TRBV28	TRBJ2-7	ASSSSEWGWA
once	TRBV29-1	TRBJ2-1	SVFGLTYNEQF
-	TRBV5-1	TRBJ1-2	ASSPTGGRNYGYT
-	TRBV7-5	TRBJ2-6	ARRPSRQSRANVLT
-	TRBV7-8	TRBJ2-5	ASSQDTGTQY
-	TRBV5-1	TRBJ2-3	ASSDGLAGPDTQY
-	TRBV15	TRBJ2-1	ATSRVPILQLPNDVQF
-	TRBV5-1	TRBJ2-1	ASSSSLGEQF
-	TRBV25-1	TRBJ1-2	ASSAPTSRGYT